The 31 T cell receptor beta chains listed next were all sequenced from one sample in a study of blood T cell repertoires in COVID-19. This table comes from immunoSEQ multiplex PCR, and its TCRdb copy is limited to in-frame clones, with some not included. The sample records tens of thousands of clones, 82% being singletons. The sequenced sample was peripheral blood. These receptors were collected from a woman over 75 with acute or convalescent COVID-19.

The J gene is TRBJ2-7, the V gene TRBV19; no clear D gene. CDR1 LNHDA and CDR2 SQIVND come from the germline V gene (reference sequence). The ends were cut back, 3 bases at V and 0 bases at J, with 9 bases in the middle. This CDR3 is built from 14 residues. The CDR3 loop is CASSIGSSSYEQYF. CDR3 nucleotides: TGTGCCAGTAGTATCGGGTCGTCCTCCTACGAGCAGTACTTC. The full variable domain, its missing parts supplied by reference TRBV19 and TRBJ2-7, is DGGITQSPKYLFRKEGQNVTLSCEQNLNHDAMYWYRQDPGQGLRLIYYSQIVNDFQKGDIAEGYSVSREKKESFPLTVTSAQKNPTAFYLCASSIGSSSYEQYFGPGTRLTVT.

The chain uses TRBV5-1 and TRBJ2-2; 7 bases map to TRBD2. Germline CDR1 and CDR2: SGHRS and YFSETQ. The CDR3 is 15 amino acids. The V gene end was trimmed by 5 bases and the J gene end by 5 bases; junction bases not matched to a gene: 9. The CDR3 coding sequence is TGCGCCAGCAGAATCGGCGGGAGACGAACCGGGGAGCTGTTTTTT. Its translation: CASRIGGRRTGELFF.

This sequence joins TRBV4-3 and TRBJ2-7; 9 bases align to TRBD2. The CDR3 is 14 residues long. The J segment lost 2 bases and the V segment lost 3 bases, leaving 2 bases of the junction unmatched. CDR1 and CDR2 (germline): LGHNA, YSLEER. For the CDR3, the DNA is TGCGCCAGCAGCCACAGCGGGAGGACCTACGAGCAGTACTTC. This sequence encodes CASSHSGRTYEQYF.

The J gene is TRBJ1-1, the V gene TRBV2; D gene ambiguous. The CDR3 contains 10 residues. V was cut by 7 bases and J by 14 bases, with 14 bases left in between. CDR1 is SNHLY and CDR2 is FYNNEI in the germline V gene. The CDR3 loop reads CASILLEWFF. CDR3 sequence (DNA): TGTGCCAGCATTCTCCTAGAGTGGTTCTTT.

The chain carries TRBV7-9 and TRBJ1-1; possibly TRBD1 for D (6 bases). Between the trimmed V and J ends, which lost 6 bases and 6 bases, there was a span of 14 bases. This CDR3 has 13 residues. Germline V gives CDR1 SEHNR, CDR2 FQNEAQ (reference sequence). CDR3 nucleotides: TGTGCCAGCAGACAGATCCAGGGGTCTGAAGCTTTCTTT. It is translated as CASRQIQGSEAFF.

The rearrangement uses TRBV7-9 and TRBJ1-5; 8 positions match TRBD1. Germline values: CDR1 SEHNR, CDR2 FQNEAQ (reference sequence). CDR3 length equals 16 residues. J gave up 2 bases and V 4 bases, and 7 bases lay outside the gene matches. CDR3 region: CASSSQGALGNQPQHF. The CDR3 DNA sequence: TGTGCCAGCAGCTCTCAGGGGGCTCTTGGCAATCAGCCCCAGCATTTT.

This clone was recorded only once. The chain joins TRBV28 to TRBJ2-7; no reliable D call. The CDR3 loop spans 12 amino acids. Germline V gene lookup returns CDR1 MDHEN and CDR2 SYDVKM. The V end lost 2 bases, the J end lost 6 bases, and 8 bases lay between the germline ends. CDR3 in DNA: TGTGCCAGCAGTTTACTGGGCGTCGAGCAGTACTTC. Encoded protein: CASSLLGVEQYF.

The rearrangement links TRBV7-9 to TRBJ1-1, with 8 positions matching TRBD1. Germline V gene sequence: CDR1 SEHNR, CDR2 FQNEAQ (reference sequence). The CDR3 consists of 13 residues. The junction had 4 bases not matched to a gene; V was cut back by 5 bases and J by 5 bases. CDR3 sequence: CASSMDRVTEAFF. DNA for the CDR3: TGTGCCAGCAGCATGGACAGGGTGACTGAAGCTTTCTTT.

The V call is TRBV9, the J call TRBJ1-2; 7 bases are shared with TRBD1. The length of the CDR3 is 15 residues. Germline V gives CDR1 SGDLS, CDR2 YYNGEE. The V gene end was trimmed by 0 bases and the J gene end by 3 bases; junction bases not matched to a gene: 5. The CDR3 protein is CASSVDRRGYYGYTF. DNA of the CDR3: TGTGCCAGCAGCGTAGATCGCAGGGGGTACTATGGCTACACCTTC.

The chain joins TRBV5-4 to TRBJ1-2; no clear D gene. CDR1 and CDR2 from the germline V gene are SGHNT and YYREEE (reference sequence). The V end was cut by 0 bases, the J end by 8 bases, with 11 bases between. The CDR3 spans 13 residues. The DNA of the CDR3 is TGTGCCAGCAGCTTGGTTCAGGATAAAGGCTACACCTTC. Translated, it gives CASSLVQDKGYTF. Filled out from reference TRBV5-4 and TRBJ1-2, the complete variable domain reads ETGVTQSPTHLIKTRGQQVTLRCSSQSGHNTVSWYQQALGQGPQFIFQYYREEENGRGNFPPRFSGLQFPNYSSELNVNALELDDSALYLCASSLVQDKGYTFGSGTRLTVV.

The chain recombines TRBV6-5 with TRBJ2-1, with 7 nucleotides matching TRBD2. This CDR3 contains 14 residues. The germline V gene encodes CDR1 MNHEY and CDR2 SVGAGI. The V gene end was trimmed by 0 bases and the J gene end by 14 bases; junction bases not matched to a gene: 10. CDR3 DNA sequence: TGTGCCAGCAGTTACTCACGGGCGGGGGAGGGGAAGTTCTTC. It yields the protein CASSYSRAGEGKFF.

The V call is TRBV19, the J call TRBJ2-7, with D possibly matching TRBD1 (6 bases). Germline loops: CDR1 LNHDA, CDR2 SQIVND (reference sequence). Between the trimmed V and J ends, which lost 6 bases and 5 bases, there was a span of 17 bases. The CDR3 is made up of 14 amino acids. CDR3 nucleotides: TGTGCCAGTAGGGGGGCAGGGAGCTGGGACGAGCAGTACTTC. Translation: CASRGAGSWDEQYF.

The chain carries TRBV27 and TRBJ2-1; 9 positions agree with TRBD2. Unmatched junction bases numbered 5, after V lost 5 bases and J lost 9 bases. The CDR3 runs 13 residues. Germline CDR1 and CDR2: MNHEY and SMNVEV (reference sequence). CDR3 residues: CASSPTGLAEQFF. CDR3 nucleotide sequence: TGTGCCAGCAGTCCAACGGGACTAGCTGAGCAGTTCTTC.

In this sample, this clone turned up a few times. V usage is TRBV29-1 and J usage is TRBJ2-5, with 12 bases lining up with TRBD2. CDR1 and CDR2 (germline): SQVTM, ANQGSEA. With 0 bases clipped from V and 5 bases from J, the junction kept 16 bases outside the gene matches. There are 19 residues in the CDR3. The CDR3 is CSVEDRWVASGRERETQYF. Here the CDR3 DNA reads TGCAGCGTTGAAGATCGGTGGGTCGCTAGCGGGAGGGAGAGGGAGACCCAGTACTTC.

This chain connects TRBV19 to TRBJ1-1, with 9 bases fitting TRBD1. Per germline, CDR1 LNHDA and CDR2 SQIVND (reference sequence). This CDR3 has 16 amino acids. V was pared by 6 bases and J by 0 bases, with 8 bases of the junction left unmatched. The CDR3 reads CASRTGTGIMNTEAFF. In DNA, the CDR3 is TGTGCCAGTAGGACCGGGACAGGGATTATGAACACTGAAGCTTTCTTT. The whole variable domain, remainder taken from reference TRBV19 and TRBJ1-1, is DGGITQSPKYLFRKEGQNVTLSCEQNLNHDAMYWYRQDPGQGLRLIYYSQIVNDFQKGDIAEGYSVSREKKESFPLTVTSAQKNPTAFYLCASRTGTGIMNTEAFFGQGTRLTVV.

The V and J genes are TRBV2 and TRBJ1-5, with D unclear. Germline CDR1 and CDR2: SNHLY and FYNNEI. Deletions cut 4 bases from V and 5 bases from J, with 9 bases between. The CDR3 length is 13 residues. The CDR3 loop is CASSGEAHQPQHF. The CDR3 DNA sequence: TGTGCCAGCAGTGGGGAGGCCCATCAGCCCCAGCATTTT. The full variable domain, its missing parts supplied by reference TRBV2 and TRBJ1-5, is EPEVTQTPSHQVTQMGQEVILRCVPISNHLYFYWYRQILGQKVEFLVSFYNNEISEKSEIFDDQFSVERPDGSNFTLKIRSTKLEDSAMYFCASSGEAHQPQHFGDGTRLSIL.

V usage is TRBV3-1 (or the pseudogene TRBV3-2) and J usage is TRBJ1-1; 9 nucleotides align to TRBD1. Germline V CDR1 and CDR2: LGHDT, YNNKEL (reference sequence). Trimming cost V 6 bases and J 1 base; bases outside gene matches: 3. The CDR3 has 14 amino acids. CDR3 bases: TGTGCCAGCAGGAGGGGACAGGGGAACACTGAAGCTTTCTTT. This translates into CASRRGQGNTEAFF.

This clone was seen only a few times. The chain is built from TRBV2 and TRBJ2-1, with a weak D call TRBD2 (6 bases). Deletions cut 2 bases from V and 4 bases from J, with 12 bases between. CDR3 length: 15 residues. CDR1 and CDR2 from the germline V gene are SNHLY and FYNNEI. DNA of the CDR3: TGTGCCAGCAGTGAAAGGGCTAGCGCGTACAATGAGCAGTTCTTC. This encodes CASSERASAYNEQFF.

The chain has TRBV2 and TRBJ2-1; D unresolved. From germline, CDR1 is SNHLY and CDR2 FYNNEI. V was clipped by 1 base and J by 3 bases, with 10 bases between them. CDR3 length: 15 amino acids. CDR3 region: CASSEGLALYNEQFF. CDR3 nucleotide sequence: TGTGCCAGCAGTGAAGGTCTTGCGCTCTACAATGAGCAGTTCTTC.

The chain carries TRBV6-2 or TRBV6-3 and TRBJ2-1; D not certain. V was trimmed by 2 bases and J by 8 bases, leaving 7 bases between them. This CDR3 spans 12 amino acids. Per germline, CDR1 MNHEY and CDR2 SVGEGT. This CDR3 reads CASSYPYYEQFF. CDR3 DNA: TGTGCCAGCAGTTACCCCTATTATGAGCAGTTCTTC.

V and J are TRBV7-2 and TRBJ1-2; D is perhaps TRBD1 (5 bases). The V gene lost 2 bases and the J gene lost 3 bases, with 10 bases spanning the gap. The CDR3 runs to 14 residues. In germline, CDR1 is SGHTA, CDR2 FQGNSA. The DNA of the CDR3 is TGTGCCAGCAGCTTAAGCCAGGGTGACTATGGCTACACCTTC. Its translation is CASSLSQGDYGYTF.

V usage is TRBV7-3 and J usage is TRBJ1-1, with D possibly TRBD1 on 6 matching bases. The V and J ends lost 5 bases and 3 bases respectively, with 13 bases between them. Germline-derived CDR1 and CDR2 are SGHTA and FQGTGA. The length of the CDR3 is 14 residues. The CDR3 reads CASSPWQGHTEAFF. The CDR3 coding sequence is TGTGCCAGCAGCCCCTGGCAGGGGCACACTGAAGCTTTCTTT.

The chain links TRBV6-5 to TRBJ2-7; TRBD1 agrees at 8 bases. From germline, CDR1 is MNHEY and CDR2 SVGAGI. The CDR3 contains 16 residues. The trim removed 1 base at V and 5 bases at J, leaving 10 bases unmatched. Here the CDR3 DNA reads TGTGCCAGCAGTTACTTCTTAGGCAGGGGGCCGAACGAGCAGTACTTC. Translation: CASSYFLGRGPNEQYF.

The J gene is TRBJ2-3, the V gene TRBV9; D is unresolved. The CDR3 consists of 15 residues. Germline values: CDR1 SGDLS, CDR2 YYNGEE. Trimming took 1 base from V and 2 from J, leaving 11 bases between them. The CDR3 nucleotides are TGTGCCAGCAGCGTACGAGGAATATCCACAGATACGCAGTATTTT. Encoded protein: CASSVRGISTDTQYF.

The V call is TRBV2, the J call TRBJ2-7, with D perhaps TRBD2 (5 bases). This CDR3 is built from 10 residues. CDR1 and CDR2 from the germline V gene are SNHLY and FYNNEI. V lost 8 bases, J lost 3 bases, and 5 bases lay in between. CDR3 coding DNA: TGTGCCAGCGAGGGCTACGAGCAGTACTTC. Residues: CASEGYEQYF.

The rearrangement joins TRBV7-2 to TRBJ2-3; TRBD1 agrees at 7 bases. V lost 5 bases to trimming and J lost 5 bases; unmatched junction nucleotides: 19. The germline V gene has CDR1 SGHTA and CDR2 FQGNSA. The CDR3 spans 18 residues. The CDR3 DNA follows: TGTGCCAGCAGCAGGGTTATGATAGGGCAGGGGGTAATAGATACGCAGTATTTT. Residues: CASSRVMIGQGVIDTQYF.

This clone was found a few times. The chain uses TRBV7-6 and TRBJ1-5; 7 bases align to TRBD1. The CDR3 consists of 14 residues. V trimming: 2 bases; J trimming: 2 bases; junction bases outside the gene matches: 0. Germline V gene lookup returns CDR1 SGHVS and CDR2 FNYEAQ. CDR3 DNA: TGTGCCAGCAGCTTAACAGGGGGCAATCAGCCCCAGCATTTT. This sequence encodes CASSLTGGNQPQHF.

V usage is TRBV27 and J usage is TRBJ1-2; the D is unclear. The CDR3 is made up of 13 amino acids. Trimming shortened V by 3 bases and J by 4 bases, and 9 bases separated the two germline ends. Germline V CDR1 and CDR2: MNHEY, SMNVEV (reference sequence). This CDR3 is CASSLGEGYGYTF. As DNA, the CDR3 is TGTGCCAGCAGTTTGGGCGAGGGCTATGGCTACACCTTC.

This sequence joins TRBV28 and TRBJ1-3, with a weak D call TRBD1 (6 bases). Germline V lookup: CDR1 MDHEN, CDR2 SYDVKM. V was trimmed by 8 bases and J by 3 bases, leaving 17 bases between them. The CDR3 totals 15 residues. The DNA of the CDR3 is TGTGCCAGCGGGCGATCAGGGGCAGGTGGAAACACCATATATTTT. Its protein is CASGRSGAGGNTIYF.

In its sample, this clone was seen a few times. This rearrangement joins TRBV3-1 (or the pseudogene TRBV3-2) to TRBJ2-7, with 9 bases fitting TRBD2. The CDR3 contains 16 residues. J lost 6 bases, V lost 1 base, and 10 bases had no gene match. CDR1 is LGHDT and CDR2 is YNNKEL in the germline V gene (reference sequence). The CDR3 DNA is TGTGCCAGCAGCCAAGGTATATCTAGCGGGACGAGCGAGCAGTACTTC. This encodes CASSQGISSGTSEQYF.

The chain is built from TRBV6-6 and TRBJ2-7; TRBD2 might be the D (6 bases). Germline V lookup: CDR1 MNHNY, CDR2 SVGAGI (reference sequence). Trimming cost V 5 bases and J 4 bases, with 12 bases left between them. The CDR3 has 13 residues. The chain's CDR3 is CASSPGGEYEQYF. The CDR3 coding sequence is TGTGCCAGCAGTCCCGGAGGGGAATACGAGCAGTACTTC.